A selection of T cell receptor beta chains follows, all from one sample in a study of PD-1 blockade in classical Hodgkin lymphoma. The data were produced by immunoSEQ multiplex PCR, yet TCRdb's version contains in-frame clones alone and is incomplete. This repertoire shows 40,000 to 60,000 clones, around 78% found once; its top ten account for approximately 16%. The material was peripheral blood mononuclear cells (PBMCs), obtained before the second cycle of nivolumab. The source is a human donor with classical Hodgkin lymphoma. CDR3s include the opening cysteine and the closing phenylalanine or tryptophan. A D gene is named only where the DNA matches it firmly. Clone size is stated in some rows and not others, as once, few, many or a class when expanded.

V	size	D	length	J	CDR3	DNA
TRBV7-8	once	TRBD1	14	TRBJ1-2	CASSLPGTGGGYTF	TGTGCCAGCAGCTTACCCGGGACAGGGGGGGGCTACACCTTC
TRBV27	once	TRBD1	16	TRBJ1-2	CASSGTGTGTFYGYTF	TGTGCCAGCAGCGGTACCGGGACAGGGACGTTCTATGGCTACACCTTC
TRBV7-9	-	-	15	TRBJ2-7	CASSVRQGGSYEQYF	TGTGCCAGCAGCGTGAGACAGGGAGGGTCCTACGAGCAGTACTTC
TRBV30	-	TRBD1	13	TRBJ2-1	CAWTNNRGNEQFF	TGTGCCTGGACCAATAACAGGGGCAATGAGCAGTTCTTC
TRBV4-3	once	-	14	TRBJ2-3	CASSGRGSTDTQYF	TGCGCCAGCAGCGGCAGGGGATCCACAGATACGCAGTATTTT
TRBV6-5	few	TRBD1	14	TRBJ1-2	CASRGRQGHYGYTF	TGTGCCAGCAGGGGGCGACAGGGCCACTATGGCTACACCTTC
TRBV19	few	TRBD1	16	TRBJ2-2	CASVGTGQGYTGELFF	TGTGCCAGTGTAGGTACGGGACAGGGGTACACCGGGGAGCTGTTTTTT
TRBV25-1	-	-	14	TRBJ2-3	CASSEGLSTDTQYF	TGTGCCAGCAGTGAGGGGCTTTCCACAGATACGCAGTATTTT
TRBV9	few	TRBD1	19	TRBJ2-1	CASSVDWGTGTGRYNEQFF	TGTGCCAGCAGCGTAGATTGGGGCACCGGGACAGGGCGCTACAATGAGCAGTTCTTC
TRBV7-2	once	-	16	TRBJ2-3	CASRPGLTSALDTQYF	TGTGCCAGCAGGCCAGGACTAACCTCCGCTTTGGATACGCAGTATTTT
TRBV7-9	-	-	15	TRBJ2-3	CASSFLESSTDTQYF	TGTGCCAGCAGCTTCCTAGAATCTAGCACAGATACGCAGTATTTT
TRBV30	-	-	13	TRBJ1-3	CAWVLRSGNTIYF	TGTGCCTGGGTTCTCCGTTCTGGAAACACCATATATTTT
TRBV2	-	-	15	TRBJ2-5	CASRGLVGEQETQYF	TGTGCCAGCAGGGGCCTCGTAGGTGAGCAAGAGACCCAGTACTTC
TRBV27	-	-	15	TRBJ1-1	CASSQRAERGTEAFF	TGTGCCAGCAGTCAACGCGCTGAGAGAGGCACTGAAGCTTTCTTT
TRBV9	-	-	12	TRBJ1-1	CASSAQGAEAFF	TGTGCCAGCAGCGCCCAAGGAGCTGAAGCTTTCTTT
TRBV14	few	-	13	TRBJ1-5	CASSPGSNQPQHF	TGTGCCAGCAGCCCCGGTAGCAATCAGCCCCAGCATTTT
TRBV2	few	-	13	TRBJ2-1	CASSATTYNEQFF	TGTGCCAGCAGTGCGACCACCTACAATGAGCAGTTCTTC
TRBV15	-	-	14	TRBJ2-7	CATSFRGDTYEQYF	TGTGCCACCAGCTTCCGAGGGGACACCTACGAGCAGTACTTC
TRBV11-2	-	-	16	TRBJ1-5	CASSPGMGYPYQPQHF	TGTGCCAGCAGCCCTGGTATGGGATACCCTTATCAGCCCCAGCATTTT
TRBV5-1	-	TRBD2	15	TRBJ2-7	CASSETSGRMNEQYF	TGCGCCAGCAGCGAGACTAGCGGGAGGATGAACGAGCAGTACTTC
TRBV5-1	-	-	14	TRBJ1-6	CASSLATEGSPLHF	TGCGCCAGCAGCTTGGCTACTGAGGGGTCACCCCTCCACTTT
TRBV6-5	-	-	15	TRBJ1-2	CASSYLARGIHGYTF	TGTGCCAGCAGTTACTTGGCCAGGGGAATCCATGGCTACACCTTC
TRBV7-3	-	-	15	TRBJ2-6	CASSPRTSGANVLTF	TGTGCCAGCAGCCCGCGGACCTCTGGGGCCAACGTCCTGACTTTC
TRBV25-1	-	TRBD2	16	TRBJ2-1	CASSLPTSGRYNEQFF	TGTGCCAGCAGTCTTCCGACTAGCGGGAGATACAATGAGCAGTTCTTC
TRBV6-6	-	TRBD2	16	TRBJ2-1	CASTDKREWSYNEQFF	TGTGCCAGCACCGACAAGCGGGAGTGGTCCTACAATGAGCAGTTCTTC
TRBV2	-	TRBD1	14	TRBJ1-2	CASSRQGADYGYTF	TGTGCCAGCAGTCGACAGGGGGCGGACTATGGCTACACCTTC
TRBV7-2	-	-	14	TRBJ1-1	CASSLALGNTEAFF	TGTGCCAGCAGCTTAGCGCTGGGGAACACTGAAGCTTTCTTT
TRBV11-2	-	TRBD2	14	TRBJ2-1	CASSLIESGGTGVF	TGTGCCAGCAGCTTAATAGAAAGCGGGGGGACCGGGGTCTTC
TRBV19	-	-	13	TRBJ2-7	CASSLTVSYEQYF	TGTGCCAGTAGTTTGACGGTTTCCTACGAGCAGTACTTC
TRBV6-1	-	-	14	TRBJ2-3	CASSERVGPDTQYF	TGTGCCAGCAGTGAACGTGTCGGACCAGATACGCAGTATTTT
TRBV27	-	TRBD2	21	TRBJ2-1	CASSLSPPLRTSEISYNEQFF	TGTGCCAGCAGTTTGAGTCCACCTCTCAGGACTAGCGAGATTTCCTACAATGAGCAGTTCTTC
TRBV7-9	-	-	15	TRBJ1-2	CASSLTMAERIGYTF	TGTGCCAGCAGCTTAACTATGGCAGAAAGGATCGGCTACACCTTC
TRBV19	-	-	15	TRBJ2-7	CASSMRGGTPYEQYF	TGTGCCAGTAGTATGAGGGGGGGCACCCCCTACGAGCAGTACTTC
TRBV28	few	-	14	TRBJ1-2	CASTILTGGYGYTF	TGTGCCAGCACCATCCTAACAGGCGGATATGGCTACACCTTC
TRBV18	-	-	12	TRBJ1-1	CASSPQDWPAFF	TGTGCCAGCTCACCGCAGGACTGGCCGGCTTTCTTT
TRBV10-3	-	-	17	TRBJ1-5	CAISESNRALSNQPQHF	TGTGCCATCAGTGAGTCCAACAGGGCCCTTAGCAATCAGCCCCAGCATTTT
TRBV10-3	-	-	14	TRBJ2-1	CAISDQAGFNEQFF	TGTGCCATCAGTGATCAAGCCGGGTTCAATGAGCAGTTCTTC
TRBV19	few	TRBD1	15	TRBJ2-7	CASSIQATGVYEQYF	TGTGCCAGTAGTATACAAGCGACAGGGGTCTACGAGCAGTACTTC
TRBV19	-	TRBD1	13	TRBJ2-6	CARQGAGANVLTF	TGTGCCAGACAGGGGGCTGGGGCCAACGTCCTGACTTTC
TRBV11-2	-	-	14	TRBJ1-2	CASDHKGLSYGYTF	TGTGCCAGCGACCACAAGGGACTGAGCTATGGCTACACCTTC
TRBV18	-	-	15	TRBJ2-5	CASSPPWDHQETQYF	TGTGCCAGCTCACCACCGTGGGACCATCAAGAGACCCAGTACTTC
TRBV28	-	-	16	TRBJ1-3	CASRTPTDLSGNTIYF	TGTGCCAGCAGGACCCCGACGGACCTCTCTGGAAACACCATATATTTT
TRBV7-9	-	TRBD1	16	TRBJ1-2	CASSDDSGGAEDGYTF	TGTGCCAGCAGCGATGATTCAGGGGGGGCAGAGGATGGCTACACCTTC